This T cell receptor beta chain comes out of a study of T-cell memory formation after mild COVID-19. On the study more broadly: The TCR clusters were mostly specific to one donor. Overall study results and limits: CD4/CD8 balance held among clones contracting day 15 to 85, and later expanders leaned CD4+. Certain responding clones were present in pre-infection memory, suggesting participation of cross-reactive memory.

5'RACE, which relied on constant-segment primers, yielded TCR alpha and TCR beta cDNA libraries carrying sample barcodes and UMIs. TCRdb analysed the 5' RACE reads with MiXCR anew, one entry per CDR3 protein. The sample lists roughly 110,000 distinct CDR3 sequences; roughly 14% were seen once. Worth noting for this clonotype: What it binds is not known.

Trimming cost V 5 bases and J 4 bases, with 19 bases left between them. Germline V gene data show CDR1 as SGHTA and CDR2 as FQGTGA. This CDR3 is built from 16 residues. The V gene is TRBV7-3, the J gene TRBJ2-3; possibly TRBD1 for D (6 bases). The TCR comes from a man younger than 35 who had mild COVID-19 (a few samples of this study predate the infection). Cell type and time point are not known. The sequenced sample consisted of PBMCs or a T cell subset sorted from them (not recorded which). The CDR3 nucleotides read TGTGCCAGCAGCCCCCGCCCAACAGGGTTGCCAGATACGCAGTATTTT. It specifies CASSPRPTGLPDTQYF.